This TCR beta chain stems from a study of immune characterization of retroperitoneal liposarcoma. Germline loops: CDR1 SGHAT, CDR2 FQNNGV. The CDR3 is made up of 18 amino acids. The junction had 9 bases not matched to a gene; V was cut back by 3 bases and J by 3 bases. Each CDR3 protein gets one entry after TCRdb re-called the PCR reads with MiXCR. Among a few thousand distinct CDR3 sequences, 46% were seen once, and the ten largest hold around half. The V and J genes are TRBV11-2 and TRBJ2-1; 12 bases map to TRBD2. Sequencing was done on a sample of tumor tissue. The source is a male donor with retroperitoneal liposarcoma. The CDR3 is CASSFGLAGPPGYNEQFF. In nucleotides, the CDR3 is TGTGCCAGCAGCTTCGGACTAGCGGGACCACCCGGCTACAATGAGCAGTTCTTC.